This T cell receptor beta chain appears in the sequencing data of a study of blood T cell repertoires in COVID-19. V was clipped by 0 bases and J by 4 bases; unmatched bases: 8. The CDR3 runs to 16 residues. The germline CDR1 and CDR2 sequences are GTSNPN and SVGIG (reference sequence). Sequenced by immunoSEQ multiplex PCR; TCRdb stores in-frame clones only, minus some. The sample has around 120,000 clones, 85% to 90% seen once. The sequence was obtained from a woman of 80 years or more with acute or convalescent COVID-19. This chain joins TRBV30 and TRBJ2-5; 10 bases are shared with TRBD2. Sequenced input: peripheral blood. CDR3 nucleotides: TGTGCCTGGAGTGTAATAGCGGGAGGTTCTCGAGAGACCCAGTACTTC. Its protein product is CAWSVIAGGSRETQYF. The variable domain in full, with the rest retrieved from reference TRBV30 and TRBJ2-5, is SQTIHQWPATLVQPVGSPLSLECTVEGTSNPNLYWYRQAAGRGLQLLFYSVGIGQISSEVPQNLSASRPQDRQFILSSKKLLLSDSGFYLCAWSVIAGGSRETQYFGPGTRLLVL.